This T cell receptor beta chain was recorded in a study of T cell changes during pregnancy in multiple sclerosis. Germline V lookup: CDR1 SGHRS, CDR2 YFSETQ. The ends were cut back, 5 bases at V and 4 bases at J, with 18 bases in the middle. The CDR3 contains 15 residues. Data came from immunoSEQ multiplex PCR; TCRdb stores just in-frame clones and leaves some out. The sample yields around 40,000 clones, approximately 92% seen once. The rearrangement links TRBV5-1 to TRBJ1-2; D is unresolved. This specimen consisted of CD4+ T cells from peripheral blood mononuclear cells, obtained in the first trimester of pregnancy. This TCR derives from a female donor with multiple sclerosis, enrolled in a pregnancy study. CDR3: CASRPGGGSLYGYTF. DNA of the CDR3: TGCGCCAGCAGACCGGGCGGAGGGTCCCTCTATGGCTACACCTTC.